What follows describes a single T cell receptor (beta chain). This entry belongs to a study of blood T cell repertoires in COVID-19. The wider study: The origin of the acute and convalescent COVID-19 samples was the United States, Italy and Spain. In each case, the material was cDNA or gDNA derived from T cells, B-cell-depleted T cells, or PBMCs.

The V gene's germline CDR1 is SGHNT and CDR2 YENEEA. V dropped 0 bases and J dropped 7 bases, with 13 bases sitting between them. The CDR3 covers 15 residues. Everyone who took part was roughly 18 to 89 years old, and they came from 20 to 25 US areas. As handled by the study authors: Cell counts per sample came from amplifying reference gene primers. Sequencing used immunoSEQ multiplex PCR; TCRdb keeps in-frame clones, though not all of them. V and J calls and clone size are as listed in that table; D and trimming were resolved from the DNA. The table lists about 260,000 clones, over 70% of them singletons.

The material sequenced was PBMCs or T cells enriched from blood (not recorded which). This receptor was identified in a woman aged 40 to 50 who had been exposed to COVID-19. V is TRBV11-3 and J is TRBJ2-1, with D possibly being TRBD1 (7 bases). CDR3 amino acids: CASSLEQGDWNEQFF. CDR3 nucleotide sequence: TGTGCCAGCAGCTTAGAGCAGGGGGACTGGAATGAGCAGTTCTTC.